Below are 24 T cell receptor beta chains sequenced from a single sample in a study of cytomegalovirus exposure and HLA in healthy donors. Profiled with immunoSEQ multiplex PCR; TCRdb holds only in-frame clones, not every one. The sample has approximately 150,000 clones, around 81% seen once; the top ten hold 2% to 2.5%. Sequenced material: PBMCs. The receptors stem from a man under 40 in good health and CMV-seropositive.

Here the CDR3 reads CASSWDRGGSYNQPQHF. The CDR3, as DNA: TGCGCCAGCAGCTGGGACAGGGGAGGTTCGTACAATCAGCCCCAGCATTTT. This chain joins TRBV5-1 and TRBJ1-5, with TRBD1 matching over 10 bases. Looked up from germline, CDR1 is SGHRS and CDR2 is YFSETQ. V lost 3 bases to trimming and J lost 3 bases; unmatched junction nucleotides: 9. This CDR3 region has 17 residues. Variable domain in full (rest from reference TRBV5-1 and TRBJ1-5): KAGVTQTPRYLIKTRGQQVTLSCSPISGHRSVSWYQQTPGQGLQFLFEYFSETQRNKGNFPGRFSGRQFSNSRSEMNVSTLELGDSALYLCASSWDRGGSYNQPQHFGDGTRLSIL.

The chain is built from TRBV7-2 and TRBJ2-3, with a weak D call TRBD2 (6 bases). Germline V lookup: CDR1 SGHTA, CDR2 FQGNSA. The CDR3 sequence is 11 residues long. V was trimmed by 8 bases and J by 6 bases, leaving 9 bases between them. The CDR3, as DNA: TGTGCCAGCCGTGGGGGGGATACGCAGTATTTT. Its protein is CASRGGDTQYF.

V and J are TRBV5-8 and TRBJ1-5; 9 bases agree with TRBD1. V was clipped by 4 bases and J by 0 bases; unmatched bases: 11. CDR3 length: 18 amino acids. The germline CDR1 and CDR2 sequences are SGHTS and YDEGEE. This CDR3 reads CASSPPGQGPYSNQPQHF. The DNA of the CDR3 is TGTGCCAGCAGCCCACCCGGACAGGGGCCCTATAGCAATCAGCCCCAGCATTTT. The full variable domain, its missing parts supplied by reference TRBV5-8 and TRBJ1-5, is EAGVTQSPTHLIKTRGQQATLRCSPISGHTSVYWYQQALGLGLQFLLWYDEGEERNRGNFPPRFSGRQFPNYSSELNVNALELEDSALYLCASSPPGQGPYSNQPQHFGDGTRLSIL.

The chain joins TRBV27 to TRBJ2-5, with D uncertain. The CDR3 loop spans 14 amino acids. The V gene's germline CDR1 is MNHEY and CDR2 SMNVEV (reference sequence). The V and J ends lost 5 bases and 1 base respectively, with 11 bases between them. CDR3 DNA: TGTGCCAGCAGTCCATTACTTACCCAAGAGACCCAGTACTTC. Its protein product is CASSPLLTQETQYF.

The sample holds a few counts of this clone. This chain connects TRBV5-1 to TRBJ1-3; D gene unclear. Trimming left V 0 bases short and J 4 bases short, with 8 bases between. This CDR3 spans 14 amino acids. From germline, CDR1 is SGHRS and CDR2 YFSETQ. The CDR3 sequence: CASSLGLIGNTIYF. For the CDR3, the DNA is TGCGCCAGCAGCTTGGGACTGATAGGAAACACCATATATTTT.

The gene calls are TRBV6-5 and TRBJ2-7; 10 nucleotides agree with TRBD2. The CDR3 totals 15 residues. Germline lookup yields CDR1 MNHEY and CDR2 SVGAGI. The V gene end was trimmed by 5 bases and the J gene end by 2 bases; junction bases not matched to a gene: 6. The CDR3 region is CASSRGTSDAYEQYF. In DNA form, the CDR3 reads TGTGCCAGCAGTCGCGGGACTAGCGATGCCTACGAGCAGTACTTC.

The chain is built from TRBV4-1 and TRBJ2-7; 8 bases match TRBD2. Looked up from germline, CDR1 is MGHRA and CDR2 is YSYEKL. V shed 6 bases and J 5 bases; nucleotides not matched to a gene: 6. The CDR3 length is 13 residues. CDR3 DNA: TGCGCCAGCAGTCGGGGGGGCGGGGACGAGCAGTACTTC. Its protein is CASSRGGGDEQYF.

The CDR3 reads CAIRTGGADTEAFF. The CDR3, as DNA: TGTGCCATCAGGACAGGGGGCGCAGACACTGAAGCTTTCTTT. The chain uses TRBV10-3 and TRBJ1-1; TRBD1 agrees at 10 bases. Germline values: CDR1 ENHRY, CDR2 SYGVKD. There are 14 residues in the CDR3. V shed 6 bases and J 3 bases; nucleotides not matched to a gene: 4.

The chain is built from TRBV7-2 and TRBJ2-5; TRBD2 matches 10 bases. Germline V lookup: CDR1 SGHTA, CDR2 FQGNSA. V shed 4 bases, J shed 2 bases, and the junction held 1 base outside the gene matches. The CDR3 consists of 14 residues. CDR3 amino acids: CASSSLAGQETQYF. The CDR3 DNA is TGTGCCAGCAGCTCACTAGCGGGGCAAGAGACCCAGTACTTC.

In its sample, this clone was seen once. The chain uses TRBV7-2 and TRBJ2-7; the D is unclear. Trimming cost V 5 bases and J 3 bases, with 5 bases left between them. Germline CDR1 SGHTA, CDR2 FQGNSA. This CDR3 comprises 11 residues. The chain's CDR3 is CASSLSYEQYF. The CDR3 coding sequence is TGTGCCAGCAGCCTCAGCTACGAGCAGTACTTC. The variable domain in full, with the rest retrieved from reference TRBV7-2 and TRBJ2-7, is GAGVSQSPSNKVTEKGKDVELRCDPISGHTALYWYRQSLGQGLEFLIYFQGNSAPDKSGLPSDRFSAERTGGSVSTLTIQRTQQEDSAVYLCASSLSYEQYFGPGTRLTVT.

The chain joins TRBV7-6 to TRBJ1-1; possibly TRBD1 for D (5 bases). Trimming took 5 bases from V and 0 from J, leaving 7 bases between them. The CDR3 consists of 13 residues. Germline CDR1 and CDR2: SGHVS and FNYEAQ. The CDR3 region is CASSRGMNTEAFF. CDR3 sequence (DNA): TGTGCCAGCAGCAGGGGCATGAACACTGAAGCTTTCTTT.

The V gene is TRBV4-1, the J gene TRBJ1-1; D not resolved. The CDR3 sequence is 13 residues long. The germline V gene has CDR1 MGHRA and CDR2 YSYEKL. V lost 3 bases to trimming and J lost 0 bases, with 5 bases between them. The CDR3 nucleotides read TGCGCCAGCAGCCATTATATGAACACTGAAGCTTTCTTT. Translated: CASSHYMNTEAFF.

This sequence joins TRBV18 and TRBJ2-5; the D gene is possibly TRBD2 (5 bases). The CDR3 runs 15 residues. Trimming pared 1 base from V and 2 bases from J, leaving 11 bases between. Germline V CDR1 and CDR2: KGHSH, LQKENI. DNA of the CDR3: TGTGCCAGCTCACCACGTCTGGACTGGCAAGAGACCCAGTACTTC. Translating it yields CASSPRLDWQETQYF.

The chain carries TRBV21-1 and TRBJ2-5; the DNA was not compared with TRBD1, the D call given in the table. TRBV21-1 is tagged as a pseudogene. The length of the CDR3 is 14 residues. The CDR3 spells CASLVVGEQETQYF. CDR3 nucleotides: TGTGCCAGTCTAGTCGTAGGGGAACAAGAGACCCAGTACTTC.

CDR3: CASSVGSPEVTF. The CDR3 DNA reads as TGTGCCAGCAGCGTAGGGTCCCCTGAGGTCACCTTC. The rearrangement joins TRBV9 to TRBJ1-2, with D hard to call. The CDR3 runs 12 residues. Trimming stripped 0 bases from V and 13 bases from J, with 13 bases between. Germline V gene sequence: CDR1 SGDLS, CDR2 YYNGEE. Full variable domain (remainder filled in from reference TRBV9 and TRBJ1-2): DSGVTQTPKHLITATGQRVTLRCSPRSGDLSVYWYQQSLDQGLQFLIQYYNGEERAKGNILERFSAQQFPDLHSELNLSSLELGDSALYFCASSVGSPEVTFGSGTRLTVV.

The chain couples TRBV18 to TRBJ2-7, with TRBD2 identical over 14 bases. V trimming: 2 bases; J trimming: 2 bases; junction bases outside the gene matches: 5. Germline CDR1 is KGHSH and CDR2 is LQKENI. The CDR3 runs 17 residues. CDR3 in amino acids: CASSPRTSGGPTYEQYF. As DNA, the CDR3 is TGTGCCAGCTCACCAAGGACTAGCGGGGGGCCTACCTACGAGCAGTACTTC.

Only a few counts were recorded for this clone. V usage is TRBV6-6 and J usage is TRBJ1-5; the match to TRBD1 covers 9 bases. The CDR3 has 14 amino acids. With 5 bases clipped from V and 4 bases from J, the junction kept 3 bases outside the gene matches. CDR1 is MNHNY, CDR2 SVGAGI, per germline (reference sequence). The CDR3 DNA is TGTGCCAGCAGTACTGGACAGGGGAATCAGCCCCAGCATTTT. Translation: CASSTGQGNQPQHF.

The rearrangement joins TRBV25-1 to TRBJ1-4; TRBD1 agrees at 8 bases. Germline V CDR1 and CDR2: MGHDK, SYGVNS. The length of the CDR3 is 16 residues. The junction had 6 bases not matched to a gene; V was cut back by 0 bases and J by 6 bases. In DNA, the CDR3 is TGTGCCAGCAGTGAATACGGGACAGGATCCTATGAAAAACTGTTTTTT. Translation: CASSEYGTGSYEKLFF.

The chain couples TRBV7-2 to TRBJ2-7, with 9 bases lining up with TRBD2. Germline CDR1 reads SGHTA; CDR2 reads FQGNSA. CDR3 length equals 15 residues. V trimming: 2 bases; J trimming: 0 bases; junction bases outside the gene matches: 2. The CDR3 loop reads CASSLLAGFSYEQYF. DNA of the CDR3: TGTGCCAGCAGCTTACTAGCGGGATTCTCCTACGAGCAGTACTTC.

The V gene is TRBV29-1, the J gene TRBJ1-6; tentatively, D is TRBD1 (5 bases). There are 15 residues in the CDR3. Germline V lookup: CDR1 SQVTM, CDR2 ANQGSEA. Trimming shortened V by 3 bases and J by 6 bases, and 15 bases separated the two germline ends. Here the CDR3 reads CSVDEGTGSNSPLHF. CDR3 nucleotides: TGCAGCGTTGATGAAGGGACTGGTTCTAATTCACCCCTCCACTTT.

The CDR3 DNA sequence: TGTGCCAGCACTAACATGGGGCTGGGCTACACCTTC. Protein: CASTNMGLGYTF. This chain joins TRBV6-6 and TRBJ1-2; perhaps TRBD1 as D (5 bases). The germline gives CDR1 MNHNY, CDR2 SVGAGI (reference sequence). The CDR3 is made up of 12 amino acids. V lost 7 bases to trimming and J lost 8 bases, with 14 bases between them.

The gene calls are TRBV4-1 and TRBJ2-7, with D perhaps matching TRBD1 (5 bases). Deletions cut 0 bases from V and 3 bases from J, with 12 bases between. The V gene's germline CDR1 is MGHRA and CDR2 YSYEKL. The CDR3 is 15 amino acids. The CDR3 reads CASSQDTQAIYEQYF. CDR3 nucleotide sequence: TGCGCCAGCAGCCAAGATACACAGGCGATCTACGAGCAGTACTTC.

The V gene is TRBV11-2, the J gene TRBJ2-7; maybe TRBD1 (5 bases). The germline CDR1 and CDR2 sequences are SGHAT and FQNNGV. This CDR3 contains 12 residues. The V gene lost 2 bases and the J gene lost 3 bases, with 5 bases spanning the gap. As DNA, the CDR3 is TGTGCCAGCAGCTTACAGGGCTACGAGCAGTACTTC. Translated: CASSLQGYEQYF.

V and J are TRBV4-3 and TRBJ2-7, with 9 bases that match TRBD1. CDR1 is LGHNA, CDR2 YSLEER, per germline. J lost 3 bases, V lost 0 bases, and 6 bases had no gene match. This CDR3 has 16 residues. The CDR3 region has the DNA TGCGCCAGCAGCCAAGATTATGGACAGGGGTTCTACGAGCAGTACTTC. Translated, it gives CASSQDYGQGFYEQYF.